Sequencing of this TCR beta chain was carried out in a study of Graves' ophthalmopathy and Graves' hyperthyroidism. J was trimmed by 7 bases and V by 5 bases; bases with no gene match: 6. This CDR3 comprises 13 residues. Germline V CDR1 and CDR2: MNHNS, SASEGT. Amplification targeted the TCR beta CDR3 regions, with RNA transcripts as the source material. Second-round multiplex PCR came after a first-round RT-PCR that employed HTBI primers. In TCRdb, the multiplex PCR reads were re-called with MiXCR into one record per CDR3 protein. The sample yields over 450,000 distinct CDR3 sequences, under 15% seen once. In this sample, this clonotype turned up many times.

J is TRBJ1-2 and V is TRBV6-1; 8 nucleotides agree with TRBD1. Input material: blood. The clonotype originates from a woman aged 25 to 39 with Graves' ophthalmopathy. CDR3 bases: TGTGCCAGCAGTCGCCGGACAGGGTTTGGCTACACCTTC. It is translated as CASSRRTGFGYTF.